One sample yielded the 8 T cell receptor beta chains listed below, sequenced in a study of blood T cell repertoires in COVID-19. Repertoires were generated with immunoSEQ multiplex PCR, while TCRdb's copy carries only in-frame clones and drops some. The sample records around 50,000 clones, more than 75% being singletons. Material: peripheral blood. The origin of the receptors is a man aged 50 to 59 with active COVID-19.

The genes are TRBV6-2 or TRBV6-3 and TRBJ1-2, with 7 bases identical to TRBD1. V was clipped by 1 base and J by 4 bases; unmatched bases: 9. The CDR3 loop spans 16 amino acids. Germline V gives CDR1 MNHEY, CDR2 SVGEGT. CDR3 sequence (DNA): TGTGCCAGCAGTTACTTGGGCCGACAGGGCGGCTATGGCTACACCTTC. This codes for CASSYLGRQGGYGYTF.

This clone was found a few times. The chain carries TRBV20-1 and TRBJ1-5; D is possibly TRBD1 (5 bases). The V end lost 3 bases, the J end lost 4 bases, and 10 bases lay between the germline ends. Germline V gives CDR1 DFQATT, CDR2 SNEGSKA (reference sequence). The CDR3 has 13 amino acids. CDR3 coding DNA: TGCAGTGCTAGTTTGGGGGGAAATCAGCCCCAGCATTTT. It encodes CSASLGGNQPQHF.

The rearrangement links TRBV5-6 to TRBJ1-6; 8 positions agree with TRBD1. The V gene end was trimmed by 0 bases and the J gene end by 7 bases; junction bases not matched to a gene: 6. The CDR3 extends over 16 amino acids. Germline values: CDR1 SGHDT, CDR2 YYEEEE. For the CDR3, the DNA is TGTGCCAGCAGCTTGGTTTGGACAGGGTCCAATTCACCCCTCCACTTT. Protein product: CASSLVWTGSNSPLHF.

This sequence joins TRBV25-1 and TRBJ2-1, with a tentative D call TRBD1 (6 bases). The CDR3 is 15 amino acids. V lost 7 bases and J lost 0, with 13 bases in between. Germline V gives CDR1 MGHDK, CDR2 SYGVNS. The CDR3 bases are TGTGCCAGCACCAGAGGGGGTGTCTCCTACAATGAGCAGTTCTTC. This encodes CASTRGGVSYNEQFF.

The V and J genes are TRBV3-1 (or the pseudogene TRBV3-2) and TRBJ2-3; the D gene is possibly TRBD2 (6 bases). From germline, CDR1 is LGHDT and CDR2 YNNKEL (reference sequence). Trimming shortened V by 4 bases and J by 2 bases, and 13 bases separated the two germline ends. The CDR3 consists of 15 residues. The CDR3 loop reads CASSLGRSPTDTQYF. The CDR3 DNA follows: TGTGCCAGCAGCCTAGGGAGGAGCCCCACAGATACGCAGTATTTT.

This clone is judged medium-sized (0.01 to 0.1%). V is TRBV7-2 and J is TRBJ1-2; D is possibly TRBD1 (6 bases). V lost 9 bases and J 2 bases, leaving 10 bases between the germline ends. The CDR3 is made up of 12 amino acids. Germline V gene sequence: CDR1 SGHTA, CDR2 FQGNSA. CDR3 bases: TGTGCCAGACAGCAGGGGAACTATGGCTACACCTTC. Translating gives CARQQGNYGYTF.

This clone has a handful of counts. The genes are TRBV3-1 (or the pseudogene TRBV3-2) and TRBJ2-1; a possible D gene is TRBD2 (5 bases). Germline V gene data show CDR1 as LGHDT and CDR2 as YNNKEL (reference sequence). The CDR3 runs 21 residues. The V gene lost 4 bases and the J gene lost 0 bases, with 28 bases spanning the gap. This CDR3 reads CASSLLHAGVRSISSYNEQFF. The CDR3 DNA reads as TGTGCCAGCAGCCTTCTTCACGCGGGTGTCCGTTCAATAAGCTCCTACAATGAGCAGTTCTTC.

The chain carries TRBV9 and TRBJ1-4; 8 bases are shared with TRBD1. The CDR3 covers 17 residues. The germline V gene encodes CDR1 SGDLS and CDR2 YYNGEE. The V gene end was trimmed by 4 bases and the J gene end by 3 bases; junction bases not matched to a gene: 11. CDR3 nucleotide sequence: TGTGCCAGCAGCCCCCGGTCTTGGACAGGGCCTAATGAAAAACTGTTTTTT. It yields the protein CASSPRSWTGPNEKLFF.